These 6 T cell receptor beta chains were all obtained from the same sample, sequenced in a study of blood T cell repertoires in COVID-19. TCRdb keeps only in-frame clones here, not all; method: immunoSEQ multiplex PCR. This table holds about 190,000 clones, approximately 90% found once. Source material: peripheral blood. Every receptor here comes from a man aged 50 or older with acute or convalescent COVID-19.

This rearrangement joins TRBV18 to TRBJ2-1; 9 bases fit TRBD1. After removal of 2 bases from V and 6 bases from J, the junction contained 2 bases not matched to a gene. Germline V gene lookup returns CDR1 KGHSH and CDR2 LQKENI. CDR3 size: 14 residues. The CDR3 spells CASSPRTGVNEQFF. CDR3 DNA sequence: TGTGCCAGCTCACCAAGGACAGGGGTCAATGAGCAGTTCTTC.

V gene TRBV28 combines with J gene TRBJ1-6, with TRBD1 as a possible D gene (5 bases). The V and J ends lost 6 bases and 10 bases respectively, with 10 bases between them. Germline CDR1 MDHEN, CDR2 SYDVKM. The CDR3 loop spans 12 amino acids. The DNA for the CDR3 is TGTGCCAGCAGAGGGGTTAACTCACCCCTCCACTTT. Translated, it gives CASRGVNSPLHF.

This clone has only a few counts. This chain joins TRBV5-1 and TRBJ1-4; 8 nucleotides line up with TRBD1. The CDR3 consists of 15 residues. J gave up 8 bases and V 5 bases, and 11 bases lay outside the gene matches. The V gene's germline CDR1 is SGHRS and CDR2 YFSETQ. CDR3 residues: CASRISLGQGEKLFF. CDR3 DNA: TGCGCCAGCAGGATATCCCTCGGACAGGGCGAAAAACTGTTTTTT.

This sequence joins TRBV9 and TRBJ2-7; 9 nucleotides line up with TRBD2. This CDR3 spans 14 amino acids. Per the germline V gene, CDR1 is SGDLS and CDR2 is YYNGEE. The V segment lost 2 bases and the J segment 6 bases; nucleotides outside the gene matches: 6. The CDR3 spells CASSVLAGGSEQYF. The CDR3 coding sequence is TGTGCCAGCAGCGTTCTGGCGGGAGGGTCCGAGCAGTACTTC.

The chain combines TRBV29-1 with TRBJ1-2; 7 positions match TRBD1. The CDR3 covers 15 residues. J was trimmed by 3 bases and V by 3 bases; bases with no gene match: 10. The germline gives CDR1 SQVTM, CDR2 ANQGSEA. Here the CDR3 reads CSVEDKGQYDYGYTF. The DNA for the CDR3 is TGCAGCGTTGAGGATAAGGGACAGTATGACTATGGCTACACCTTC.

The rearrangement links TRBV28 to TRBJ2-7; 12 nucleotides align to TRBD2. V shed 5 bases and J 4 bases; nucleotides not matched to a gene: 9. CDR3 length: 16 residues. From germline, CDR1 is MDHEN and CDR2 SYDVKM. CDR3 sequence reads: CASSVSSGRGEYEQYF. CDR3 in DNA: TGTGCCAGCAGTGTCTCTAGCGGGAGGGGGGAGTACGAGCAGTACTTC.